What follows is one TCR beta chain and its context. No antigen is known for it. The data derive from a study of a mutant IDH1 vaccine in newly diagnosed glioma. Only in-frame clones appear in the TCRdb table, and some are missing; sequencing was by immunoSEQ multiplex PCR. The repertoire holds approximately 67,000 clones, approximately 87% seen once, with 13% in the top ten. The CDR3 spans 17 residues. Germline trimming cut 3 bases from V and 5 bases from J; bases unmatched to any gene: 9. In germline, CDR1 is SGDLS, CDR2 YYNGEE. Indicated time point: week 23, last vaccination. Every vaccination contained 300 ug of the mutant IDH1 20-mer peptide and was paired with topical imiquimod.

The chain is built from TRBV9 and TRBJ2-2; 11 bases line up with TRBD2. Sequences were derived from PBMCs, sampled from a glioma patient whose treatment included an IDH1 peptide vaccine. The TCR sequence derives from a man aged 18 to 30 with glioma. The CDR3 loop reads CASSESIAGGPTGELFF. In nucleotides, the CDR3 is TGTGCCAGCAGCGAGTCTATAGCGGGAGGGCCTACCGGGGAGCTGTTTTTT.